The 26 T cell receptor beta chains reported below all come from one sample, sequenced in a study of T cells in Graves' hyperthyroidism and ophthalmopathy. The TCR beta CDR3 regions underwent amplification using RNA transcripts as the source. The HTBI primer set was used in a first-round RT-PCR of the TCR CDR3. TCRdb re-derived calls from the multiplex PCR reads in MiXCR, one entry per CDR3 protein. The profile shows under 600,000 distinct CDR3 sequences, roughly 15% of them singletons. Sequencing was carried out using blood. These receptors were taken from a woman in her forties with Graves' ophthalmopathy.

The table lists this clonotype with a few counts. The gene calls are TRBV7-9 and TRBJ1-6, with TRBD1 identical over 8 bases. The ends lost 4 bases at V and 5 bases at J; junction bases unmatched: 13. CDR3 length equals 18 residues. Germline CDR1 SEHNR, CDR2 FQNEAQ (reference sequence). CDR3 amino acids: CASSSLYGQGADNSPLHF. The CDR3 coding sequence is TGTGCCAGCAGCTCCCTTTACGGCCAGGGGGCCGATAATTCACCCCTCCACTTT.

This clonotype has ten or more counts. The chain uses TRBV15 and TRBJ1-4; no definite D call. This CDR3 has 19 residues. The germline gives CDR1 LNHNV, CDR2 YYDKDF (reference sequence). V lost 5 bases and J lost 0, with 22 bases in between. The CDR3 sequence is CATSRLGGFFSATNEKLFF. The CDR3 DNA follows: TGTGCCACCAGCCGTCTAGGCGGTTTCTTCTCCGCAACTAATGAAAAACTGTTTTTT.

This clonotype was picked up a small number of times. This rearrangement joins TRBV9 to TRBJ2-5; possible D gene TRBD2, 6 bases. The CDR3 length is 14 residues. With 3 bases removed from V and 5 bases from J, the gap between germline ends came to 14 bases. Germline CDR1 and CDR2: SGDLS and YYNGEE. The chain's CDR3 is CASSDPEGLETQYF. The CDR3 region has the DNA TGTGCCAGCAGCGACCCGGAGGGACTGGAGACCCAGTACTTC.

This clonotype occurred many times. The chain couples TRBV30 to TRBJ1-6; 9 positions agree with TRBD1. J lost 7 bases, V lost 4 bases, and 2 bases had no gene match. In germline, CDR1 is GTSNPN, CDR2 SVGIG (reference sequence). The CDR3 is 13 residues long. CDR3 nucleotides: TGTGCCTGGACCGGGACAGGGAATTCACCCCTCCACTTT. Its translation is CAWTGTGNSPLHF.

This clonotype has just a few counts. The J gene is TRBJ1-2, the V gene TRBV27, with D unclear. Germline CDR1 and CDR2: MNHEY and SMNVEV (reference sequence). The germline V and J ends were trimmed by 5 bases and 3 bases, with 10 bases remaining between them. The CDR3 extends over 13 amino acids. CDR3: CASSAVGYYGYTF. The CDR3 DNA is TGTGCCAGCAGTGCAGTGGGGTACTATGGCTACACCTTC.

This clonotype was detected a few times. The V call is TRBV24-1, the J call TRBJ2-2; D ambiguous. The germline V gene has CDR1 KGHDR and CDR2 SFDVKD. The CDR3 loop spans 15 amino acids. Trimming left V 4 bases short and J 1 base short, with 9 bases between. This CDR3 is CATSDPTVNTGELFF. CDR3 in DNA: TGTGCCACCAGTGACCCGACGGTGAACACCGGGGAGCTGTTTTTT.

The chain combines TRBV10-3 with TRBJ1-1; D not certain. CDR3 length equals 15 residues. Germline CDR1 and CDR2: ENHRY and SYGVKD. The ends were cut back, 0 bases at V and 0 bases at J, with 8 bases in the middle. CDR3 sequence (DNA): TGTGCCATCAGTGAGTCGCCAGGAGTGAACACTGAAGCTTTCTTT. Amino acid sequence: CAISESPGVNTEAFF.

The chain recombines TRBV20-1 with TRBJ1-2; D unresolved. Trimming shortened V by 2 bases and J by 5 bases, and 6 bases separated the two germline ends. Germline loops: CDR1 DFQATT, CDR2 SNEGSKA (reference sequence). The CDR3 runs to 11 residues. CDR3 loop: CSARMGYGYTF. The CDR3 DNA follows: TGCAGTGCTAGAATGGGGTATGGCTACACCTTC.

The V and J genes are TRBV19 and TRBJ1-5, with D unresolved. V dropped 3 bases and J dropped 2 bases, with 11 bases sitting between them. There are 15 residues in the CDR3. Germline V gene lookup returns CDR1 LNHDA and CDR2 SQIVND (reference sequence). CDR3 coding DNA: TGTGCCAGTAGTATTTGGGCAGTTGGCAATCAGCCCCAGCATTTT. It yields the protein CASSIWAVGNQPQHF.

This clonotype was recorded many times. The chain joins TRBV7-2 to TRBJ2-3; tentatively, D is TRBD2 (7 bases). V was pared by 7 bases and J by 1 base, with 15 bases between. Germline CDR1 reads SGHTA; CDR2 reads FQGNSA. This CDR3 has 15 amino acids. CDR3 amino acids: CASTSGGLGTDTQYF. As DNA, the CDR3 is TGTGCCAGCACCTCGGGGGGCCTGGGCACAGATACGCAGTATTTT.

This clonotype has just a few counts. DNA of the CDR3: TGCGCCAGCAGCTTGGTTGGTGCCGGGAGGGGATACGAGCAGTACTTC. Amino acids: CASSLVGAGRGYEQYF. V and J are TRBV5-1 and TRBJ2-7; 8 bases align to TRBD2. V gave up 0 bases and J gave up 4 bases; unmatched junction bases: 9. The CDR3 has 16 amino acids. Germline V lookup: CDR1 SGHRS, CDR2 YFSETQ.

The chain carries TRBV30 and TRBJ1-5; TRBD1 matches 8 bases. The V and J ends lost 0 bases and 7 bases, in that order; junction bases with no gene match: 8. There are 15 residues in the CDR3. The germline gives CDR1 GTSNPN, CDR2 SVGIG (reference sequence). CDR3 coding DNA: TGTGCCTGGAGTGTACGCGGACAGGGTGGACAGCCCCAGCATTTT. Translation gives CAWSVRGQGGQPQHF.

The chain couples TRBV12-3 or TRBV12-4 to TRBJ2-5; D gene unclear. The CDR3 is 14 residues long. V was cut by 7 bases and J by 1 base, with 13 bases left in between. CDR3 sequence reads: CASTDGDLQETQYF. The CDR3 nucleotides are TGTGCCAGCACGGACGGAGATCTCCAAGAGACCCAGTACTTC.

This clonotype has ten or more counts. CDR3 amino acids: CASSQTGSAFF. The CDR3 DNA sequence: TGTGCCAGCAGCCAGACAGGGAGTGCTTTCTTT. This chain joins TRBV3-1 and TRBJ1-1; 7 bases match TRBD1. The junction had 3 bases not matched to a gene; V was cut back by 3 bases and J by 11 bases. CDR3 length: 11 residues. In germline, CDR1 is LGHDT, CDR2 YNNKEL (reference sequence).

This clonotype was counted at least ten times. The rearrangement links TRBV6-1 to TRBJ1-5; no definite D call. The V end was cut by 3 bases, the J end by 2 bases, with 29 bases between. CDR1 is MNHNS and CDR2 is SASEGT in the germline V gene. CDR3 size: 21 residues. The CDR3 reads CASSDRDRISVEPYGNQPQHF. As DNA, the CDR3 is TGTGCCAGCAGTGATCGTGACCGAATAAGCGTCGAGCCGTACGGCAATCAGCCCCAGCATTTT.

This clonotype was counted a few times. CDR3 protein: CASSSNKGNTGELFF. The DNA of the CDR3 is TGTGCCAGCTCAAGTAATAAGGGGAACACCGGGGAGCTGTTTTTT. The chain has TRBV18 and TRBJ2-2; D is unclear. Trimming left V 5 bases short and J 1 base short, with 11 bases between. The germline V gene encodes CDR1 KGHSH and CDR2 LQKENI. The CDR3 runs 15 residues.

This clonotype has only a few counts. The V and J genes are TRBV5-5 and TRBJ2-2; D gene ambiguous. Germline loops: CDR1 SGHKS, CDR2 YYEKEE (reference sequence). The V end was cut by 3 bases, the J end by 1 base, with 16 bases between. CDR3 length equals 17 residues. CDR3 bases: TGTGCCAGCAGCTGGATATTGACGACCGAGAACACCGGGGAGCTGTTTTTT. It specifies CASSWILTTENTGELFF.

This clonotype turned up a few times. This chain joins TRBV7-9 and TRBJ1-1, with unresolved D. V gave up 4 bases and J gave up 5 bases, with 14 bases separating them. Germline V gene data show CDR1 as SEHNR and CDR2 as FQNEAQ (reference sequence). The CDR3 is 14 amino acids. Written as DNA, the CDR3 is TGTGCCAGCAGCTCATCTCGAGATAGGACTGAAGCTTTCTTT. Amino acid sequence: CASSSSRDRTEAFF.

There are a few counts of this clonotype. In this CDR3 the conserved last residue, phenylalanine or tryptophan, is missing, so a read error is likely. This rearrangement joins TRBV5-6 to TRBJ2-3, with TRBD2 as a possible D gene (6 bases). The CDR3 is 16 residues long. Germline V CDR1 and CDR2: SGHDT, YYEEEE. The V end lost 0 bases, the J end lost 0 bases, and 11 bases lay between the germline ends. The DNA of the CDR3 is TGTGCCAGCAGCTTGGAACTAGGGACTAGCACAGATACGCAGTATCTT. Protein sequence: CASSLELGTSTDTQYL.

This clonotype was found many times. The chain is built from TRBV28 and TRBJ1-5; 9 positions match TRBD1. The trim removed 8 bases at V and 5 bases at J, leaving 1 base unmatched. CDR1 MDHEN and CDR2 SYDVKM come from the germline V gene. This CDR3 contains 12 residues. The CDR3 coding sequence is TGTGCCAGCTGGGACAGGGATCAGCCCCAGCATTTT. This translates into CASWDRDQPQHF. The whole variable domain, remainder taken from reference TRBV28 and TRBJ1-5, is DVKVTQSSRYLVKRTGEKVFLECVQDMDHENMFWYRQDPGLGLRLIYFSYDVKMKEKGDIPEGYSVSREKKERFSLILESASTNQTSMYLCASWDRDQPQHFGDGTRLSIL.

This clonotype has ten or more counts. This sequence joins TRBV12-3 or TRBV12-4 and TRBJ2-1, with TRBD1 identical over 9 bases. J was trimmed by 3 bases and V by 8 bases; bases with no gene match: 8. The CDR3 length is 15 residues. CDR3 sequence (DNA): TGTGCCAGCGCTGTGACAGGGGGGTTCTACAATGAGCAGTTCTTC. This sequence encodes CASAVTGGFYNEQFF.

The chain is built from TRBV25-1 and TRBJ1-6, with 9 nucleotides matching TRBD1. The trim removed 6 bases at V and 9 bases at J, leaving 6 bases unmatched. Germline assignment: CDR1 MGHDK and CDR2 SYGVNS. The CDR3 sequence is 14 residues long. The CDR3 here is CASRPTGGGSPLHF. CDR3 DNA sequence: TGTGCCAGCAGGCCTACAGGGGGCGGTTCACCCCTCCACTTT. The full variable domain, in which reference TRBV25-1 and TRBJ1-6 provide the parts outside the CDR3, is EADIYQTPRYLVIGTGKKITLECSQTMGHDKMYWYQQDPGMELHLIHYSYGVNSTEKGDLSSESTVSRIRTEHFPLTLESARPSHTSQYLCASRPTGGGSPLHFGNGTRLTVT.

This clonotype was found many times. V gene TRBV30 combines with J gene TRBJ1-1, with D perhaps matching TRBD1 (6 bases). Germline V gene sequence: CDR1 GTSNPN, CDR2 SVGIG (reference sequence). This CDR3 has 11 residues. The CDR3 region has the DNA TGTCTGGGGGCGCGTCGGACTGAAGCTTTCTTT. Protein product: CLGARRTEAFF.

This clonotype was observed a few times. This chain uses TRBV10-3 with TRBJ1-5; no firm D call. Trimming took off 5 bases at V and 1 base at J, with 9 bases between the two ends. This CDR3 spans 14 amino acids. From germline, CDR1 is ENHRY and CDR2 SYGVKD. In nucleotides, the CDR3 is TGTGCCATCAGTTTAAGGGAAAGCAATCAGCCCCAGCATTTT. Residues: CAISLRESNQPQHF.

Many counts were recorded for this clonotype. This chain links TRBV12-3 or TRBV12-4 with TRBJ1-2; 7 bases are a match to TRBD1. The CDR3 totals 13 residues. The V segment lost 7 bases and the J segment 4 bases; nucleotides outside the gene matches: 6. In DNA form, the CDR3 reads TGTGCCAGCAACGACCGGGACAGCTATGGCTACACCTTC. Protein: CASNDRDSYGYTF.

Notes on this clonotype: A much larger clone lies a single base off, so this may be a read error. The chain has TRBV28 and TRBJ1-5; 9 bases are a match to TRBD1. The CDR3 length is 16 residues. With V trimmed by 3 bases and J by 6 bases, 9 bases remained unmatched. Germline values: CDR1 MDHEN, CDR2 SYDVKM. The CDR3 DNA follows: TGTGCCAGCAGTTTGTCGGGACAGGGTGTGCTTCAGCCCCAGCATTTT. Translation: CASSLSGQGVLQPQHF. Drawing the rest from reference TRBV28 and TRBJ1-5, the complete variable domain is DVKVTQSSRYLVKRTGEKVFLECVQDMDHENMFWYRQDPGLGLRLIYFSYDVKMKEKGDIPEGYSVSREKKERFSLILESASTNQTSMYLCASSLSGQGVLQPQHFGDGTRLSIL.